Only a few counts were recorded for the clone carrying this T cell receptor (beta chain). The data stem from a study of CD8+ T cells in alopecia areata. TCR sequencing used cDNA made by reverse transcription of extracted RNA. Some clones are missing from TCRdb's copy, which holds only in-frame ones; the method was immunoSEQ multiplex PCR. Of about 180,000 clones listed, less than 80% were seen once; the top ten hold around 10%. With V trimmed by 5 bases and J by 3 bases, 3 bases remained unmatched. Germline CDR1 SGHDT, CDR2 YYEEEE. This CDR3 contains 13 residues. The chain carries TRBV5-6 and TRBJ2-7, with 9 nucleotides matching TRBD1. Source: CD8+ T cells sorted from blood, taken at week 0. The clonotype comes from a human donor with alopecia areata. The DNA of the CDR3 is TGTGCCAGCAGGGGACAGGGCGGCTACGAGCAGTACTTC. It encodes CASRGQGGYEQYF. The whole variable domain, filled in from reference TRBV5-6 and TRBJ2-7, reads DAGVTQSPTHLIKTRGQQVTLRCSPKSGHDTVSWYQQALGQGPQFIFQYYEEEERQRGNFPDRFSGHQFPNYSSELNVNALLLGDSALYLCASRGQGGYEQYFGPGTRLTVT.